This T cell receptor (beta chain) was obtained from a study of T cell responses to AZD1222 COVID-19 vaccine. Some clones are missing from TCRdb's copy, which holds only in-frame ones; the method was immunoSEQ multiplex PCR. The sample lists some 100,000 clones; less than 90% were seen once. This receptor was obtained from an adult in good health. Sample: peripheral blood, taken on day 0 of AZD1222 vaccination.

The CDR3 nucleotides read TGTGCCAGCTGCGGGACAGGGGTAGGCTACGAGCAGTACTTC. Translated, it gives CASCGTGVGYEQYF. The V call is TRBV6-6, the J call TRBJ2-7; TRBD1 agrees at 10 bases. The CDR3 extends over 14 amino acids. The junction had 7 bases not matched to a gene; V was cut back by 8 bases and J by 3 bases. Germline CDR1 reads MNHNY; CDR2 reads SVGAGI (reference sequence).